This is a list of T cell receptor beta chains from one sample in a study of sequential checkpoint blockade in melanoma. TCRdb keeps only in-frame clones here, not all; method: immunoSEQ multiplex PCR. This sample has 20,000 to 25,000 clones, with more than 25% found just once. The sample in question was tumor tissue (inferred from file names), obtained from a patient given nivolumab and ipilimumab in sequence. These receptors were collected from a human donor with melanoma. CDR3s include the opening cysteine and the closing phenylalanine or tryptophan. The D gene is left open where the match is weak. Some rows have no size entry. The others give once, few or many, or a class for an expanded clone.

d_call: TRBD1
clone_size: -
v_call: TRBV6-4
j_call: TRBJ1-5
cdr3_aa: CASSYRQGNYQPQHF
cdr3_nt: TGTGCCAGCAGTTACCGACAGGGAAACTATCAGCCCCAGCATTTT

d_call: -
clone_size: many
v_call: TRBV6-8
j_call: TRBJ2-2
cdr3_aa: CASSYSVPSSTNTGELFF
cdr3_nt: TGTGCCAGCAGTTACTCGGTTCCCTCTAGCACGAACACCGGGGAGCTGTTTTTT

d_call: TRBD2
clone_size: few
v_call: TRBV28
j_call: TRBJ2-5
cdr3_aa: CASSLLAGAQETQYF
cdr3_nt: TGTGCCAGCAGTTTACTAGCGGGAGCTCAAGAGACCCAGTACTTC

d_call: -
clone_size: many
v_call: TRBV7-2
j_call: TRBJ2-2
cdr3_aa: CASSADIAGELFF
cdr3_nt: TGTGCCAGCAGCGCGGACATCGCCGGGGAGCTGTTTTTT

d_call: TRBD2
clone_size: -
v_call: TRBV9
j_call: TRBJ2-1
cdr3_aa: CASGGLAGNEQFF
cdr3_nt: TGTGCCAGCGGGGGACTAGCGGGGAATGAGCAGTTCTTC

d_call: -
clone_size: many
v_call: TRBV12-5
j_call: TRBJ2-5
cdr3_aa: CASTPPGVETQYF
cdr3_nt: TGTGCCAGCACCCCTCCGGGGGTTGAGACCCAGTACTTC

d_call: -
clone_size: -
v_call: TRBV5-1
j_call: TRBJ2-1
cdr3_aa: CASRLDRSYNEQFF
cdr3_nt: TGCGCCAGCAGATTAGACAGATCCTACAATGAGCAGTTCTTC

d_call: TRBD1
clone_size: -
v_call: TRBV19
j_call: TRBJ1-2
cdr3_aa: CASSFGTAYGYTF
cdr3_nt: TGTGCCAGTAGTTTCGGGACAGCCTATGGCTACACCTTC

d_call: -
clone_size: -
v_call: TRBV2
j_call: TRBJ1-3
cdr3_aa: CASSLDPTSGNTIYF
cdr3_nt: TGTGCCAGCAGTTTGGACCCTACCTCTGGAAACACCATATATTTT

d_call: -
clone_size: -
v_call: TRBV28
j_call: TRBJ2-3
cdr3_aa: CASSLAGTTALSDTQYF
cdr3_nt: TGTGCCAGCAGTCTCGCCGGGACAACTGCTTTGTCAGATACGCAGTATTTT

d_call: -
clone_size: medium-sized
v_call: TRBV28
j_call: TRBJ1-5
cdr3_aa: CASSWGHSNQPQHF
cdr3_nt: TGTGCCAGCAGTTGGGGACATAGCAATCAGCCCCAGCATTTT

d_call: TRBD1
clone_size: -
v_call: TRBV5-1
j_call: TRBJ1-4
cdr3_aa: CASSGGTGPEKLFF
cdr3_nt: TGCGCCAGCAGCGGGGGGACAGGGCCCGAAAAACTGTTTTTT

d_call: -
clone_size: -
v_call: TRBV19
j_call: TRBJ2-3
cdr3_aa: CASSERGGGARTDTQYF
cdr3_nt: TGTGCCAGTAGTGAAAGGGGAGGGGGAGCCCGCACAGATACGCAGTATTTT

d_call: TRBD1
clone_size: few
v_call: TRBV6-8
j_call: TRBJ2-7
cdr3_aa: CASNRDRASYEQYF
cdr3_nt: TGTGCCAGTAACCGGGACAGGGCGTCCTACGAGCAGTACTTC

d_call: TRBD2
clone_size: -
v_call: TRBV28
j_call: TRBJ2-3
cdr3_aa: CASSLFKVFWTSGSFMRGTDTQYF
cdr3_nt: TGTGCCAGCAGTTTATTTAAGGTGTTTTGGACTAGCGGGAGTTTCATGCGGGGCACAGATACGCAGTATTTT

d_call: TRBD1
clone_size: -
v_call: TRBV11-3
j_call: TRBJ1-1
cdr3_aa: CASSAKGGELTEAFF
cdr3_nt: TGTGCCAGCAGCGCAAAAGGGGGCGAGCTCACTGAAGCTTTCTTT

d_call: -
clone_size: -
v_call: TRBV5-1
j_call: TRBJ2-1
cdr3_aa: CASSLGAGGYNEQFF
cdr3_nt: TGCGCCAGCAGCTTGGGAGCAGGAGGGTACAATGAGCAGTTCTTC

d_call: TRBD2
clone_size: -
v_call: TRBV10-2
j_call: TRBJ2-5
cdr3_aa: CASSDRPSGRIETQYF
cdr3_nt: TGCGCCAGCAGCGACCGACCGAGCGGGAGAATAGAGACCCAGTACTTC

d_call: -
clone_size: -
v_call: TRBV16
j_call: TRBJ1-3
cdr3_aa: CASSQDPPTIYF
cdr3_nt: TGTGCCAGCAGCCAAGACCCGCCTACCATATATTTT

d_call: TRBD2
clone_size: -
v_call: TRBV11-3
j_call: TRBJ2-7
cdr3_aa: CASSLERDSYEQYF
cdr3_nt: TGTGCCAGCAGCTTGGAGCGGGACTCCTACGAGCAGTACTTC

d_call: -
clone_size: -
v_call: TRBV28
j_call: TRBJ1-1
cdr3_aa: CASSFTRGSGDTEAFF
cdr3_nt: TGTGCCAGCAGTTTTACTAGGGGCAGTGGTGATACTGAAGCTTTCTTT

d_call: -
clone_size: few
v_call: TRBV6-8
j_call: TRBJ2-1
cdr3_aa: CAVTDPRSYNEQFF
cdr3_nt: TGTGCCGTTACCGACCCTCGGAGTTACAATGAGCAGTTCTTC

d_call: -
clone_size: -
v_call: TRBV23-1
j_call: TRBJ2-1
cdr3_aa: CASSQGGGDEQFF
cdr3_nt: TGCGCCAGCAGCCAAGGGGGGGGCGATGAGCAGTTCTTC

d_call: -
clone_size: few
v_call: TRBV9
j_call: TRBJ1-5
cdr3_aa: CASSEKTDSNQPQHF
cdr3_nt: TGTGCCAGCAGTGAAAAAACAGATAGCAATCAGCCCCAGCATTTT

d_call: -
clone_size: -
v_call: TRBV14
j_call: TRBJ2-7
cdr3_aa: CASSTRTHKGMHYEQYF
cdr3_nt: TGTGCCAGCAGCACCCGGACTCATAAAGGGATGCACTACGAGCAGTACTTC

d_call: -
clone_size: few
v_call: TRBV9
j_call: TRBJ1-6
cdr3_aa: CASSGREGGSYNSPLHF
cdr3_nt: TGTGCCAGCAGCGGGAGGGAAGGAGGCTCCTATAATTCACCCCTCCACTTT

d_call: -
clone_size: few
v_call: TRBV7-8
j_call: TRBJ1-1
cdr3_aa: CASSFQGNTEAFF
cdr3_nt: TGTGCCAGCAGCTTCCAGGGGAACACTGAAGCTTTCTTT

d_call: -
clone_size: few
v_call: TRBV1
j_call: TRBJ1-2
cdr3_aa: CASSQERQLGGGYTF
cdr3_nt: TGCGCCAGCAGCCAAGAGCGACAGTTGGGTGGGGGCTACACCTTC

d_call: -
clone_size: -
v_call: TRBV11-3
j_call: TRBJ2-6
cdr3_aa: CASSLMFGANVLTF
cdr3_nt: TGTGCCAGCAGCCTAATGTTCGGGGCCAACGTCCTGACTTTC

d_call: TRBD1
clone_size: few
v_call: TRBV6-8
j_call: TRBJ2-4
cdr3_aa: CASRWTGDKNIQYF
cdr3_nt: TGTGCCAGCAGATGGACAGGGGACAAAAACATTCAGTACTTC

d_call: -
clone_size: -
v_call: TRBV18
j_call: TRBJ1-3
cdr3_aa: CASSRYSQVSGNTIYF
cdr3_nt: TGTGCCAGCTCACGTTATAGTCAGGTCTCTGGAAACACCATATATTTT

d_call: -
clone_size: few
v_call: TRBV6-7
j_call: TRBJ1-2
cdr3_aa: CASSPVYGYTF
cdr3_nt: TGTGCCAGCAGTCCCGTCTATGGCTACACCTTC

d_call: TRBD2
clone_size: -
v_call: TRBV6-8
j_call: TRBJ2-5
cdr3_aa: CASITSGSLLGETQYF
cdr3_nt: TGTGCCAGCATTACTAGCGGGAGCCTCCTGGGGGAGACCCAGTACTTC

d_call: TRBD1
clone_size: -
v_call: TRBV28
j_call: TRBJ1-2
cdr3_aa: CASSSGTGFIDYGYTF
cdr3_nt: TGTGCCAGCAGCTCCGGGACAGGGTTTATTGACTATGGCTACACCTTC

d_call: -
clone_size: medium-sized
v_call: TRBV14
j_call: TRBJ1-3
cdr3_aa: CASSLSGNTIYF
cdr3_nt: TGTGCCAGCAGCCTGTCAGGAAACACCATATATTTT

d_call: -
clone_size: -
v_call: TRBV15
j_call: TRBJ1-1
cdr3_aa: CATQTTGGPTEAFF
cdr3_nt: TGTGCCACCCAAACGACGGGGGGGCCCACTGAAGCTTTCTTT

d_call: -
clone_size: -
v_call: TRBV6-8
j_call: TRBJ1-1
cdr3_aa: CAIRQGEINEAFF
cdr3_nt: TGTGCCATCAGGCAGGGAGAGATAAATGAAGCTTTCTTT

d_call: TRBD1
clone_size: few
v_call: TRBV6-8
j_call: TRBJ2-2
cdr3_aa: CASSVGTANTGELFF
cdr3_nt: TGTGCCAGCAGCGTAGGGACAGCGAACACCGGGGAGCTGTTTTTT

d_call: -
clone_size: few
v_call: TRBV11-3
j_call: TRBJ2-2
cdr3_aa: CASSLRQAFTGELFF
cdr3_nt: TGTGCCAGCAGCTTAAGACAGGCCTTCACCGGGGAGCTGTTTTTT

d_call: TRBD2
clone_size: -
v_call: TRBV11-3
j_call: TRBJ2-1
cdr3_aa: CASSLGASGYNEQFF
cdr3_nt: TGTGCCAGCAGCTTAGGGGCTAGCGGATACAATGAGCAGTTCTTC

d_call: TRBD1
clone_size: -
v_call: TRBV29-1
j_call: TRBJ1-2
cdr3_aa: CSVGDRGGDGYTF
cdr3_nt: TGCAGCGTAGGGGACAGGGGTGGTGATGGCTACACCTTC

d_call: -
clone_size: few
v_call: TRBV15
j_call: TRBJ1-6
cdr3_aa: CATSGGRSGSPLHF
cdr3_nt: TGTGCCACCAGCGGGGGGCGTAGTGGATCACCCCTCCACTTT

d_call: -
clone_size: many
v_call: TRBV11-3
j_call: TRBJ2-7
cdr3_aa: CASSPIATGAYEQYF
cdr3_nt: TGTGCCAGCAGCCCTATCGCGACGGGAGCCTACGAGCAGTACTTC

d_call: -
clone_size: -
v_call: TRBV1
j_call: TRBJ1-1
cdr3_aa: CASSFQVGEGNTEAFF
cdr3_nt: -

d_call: TRBD2
clone_size: -
v_call: TRBV30
j_call: TRBJ2-1
cdr3_aa: CAWSVGLARNEQFF
cdr3_nt: TGTGCCTGGAGTGTGGGACTAGCAAGAAATGAGCAGTTCTTC

d_call: TRBD1
clone_size: -
v_call: TRBV28
j_call: TRBJ1-6
cdr3_aa: CASSFRDRYNSPLHF
cdr3_nt: TGTGCCAGCAGTTTTAGGGACAGGTATAATTCACCCCTCCACTTT